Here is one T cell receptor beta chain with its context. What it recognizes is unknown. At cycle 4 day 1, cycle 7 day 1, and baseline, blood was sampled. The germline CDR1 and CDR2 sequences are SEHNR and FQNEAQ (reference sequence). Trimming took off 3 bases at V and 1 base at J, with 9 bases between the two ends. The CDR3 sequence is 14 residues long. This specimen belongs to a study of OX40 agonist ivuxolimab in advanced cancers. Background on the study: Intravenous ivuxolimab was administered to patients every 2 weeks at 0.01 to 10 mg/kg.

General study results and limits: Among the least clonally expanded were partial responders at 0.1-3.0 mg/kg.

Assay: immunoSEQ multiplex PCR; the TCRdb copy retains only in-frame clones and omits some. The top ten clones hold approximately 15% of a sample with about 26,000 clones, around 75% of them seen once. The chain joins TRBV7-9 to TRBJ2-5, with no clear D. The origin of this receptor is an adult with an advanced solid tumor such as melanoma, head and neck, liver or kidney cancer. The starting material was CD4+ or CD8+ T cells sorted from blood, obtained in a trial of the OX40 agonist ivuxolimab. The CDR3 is CASSLFPSQETQYF. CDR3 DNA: TGTGCCAGCAGCTTGTTCCCCAGCCAAGAGACCCAGTACTTC.